What follows describes a single T cell receptor beta chain. The sample is drawn from a study of OX40 agonist ivuxolimab in advanced cancers. Here immunoSEQ multiplex PCR was the method, and the copy in TCRdb shows in-frame clones only, minus some. The profile shows tens of thousands of clones, almost 95% of them singletons. CDR1 is MNHEY and CDR2 is SMNVEV in the germline V gene (reference sequence). There are 15 residues in the CDR3. V was shortened by 3 bases and J by 7 bases, with 15 bases between the two germline ends. This TCR was recovered from an adult with an advanced solid tumor such as melanoma, head and neck, liver or kidney cancer. The sequenced sample was CD4+ or CD8+ T cells sorted from blood, obtained in a trial of the OX40 agonist ivuxolimab. V usage is TRBV27 and J usage is TRBJ2-2; maybe TRBD1 (6 bases). CDR3 loop: CASSFDRRRNGELFF. The CDR3 DNA follows: TGTGCCAGCAGTTTCGACAGGCGGAGAAACGGGGAGCTGTTTTTT.